The 25 T cell receptor beta chains below all came from one sample that was sequenced in a study of cytomegalovirus exposure and HLA in healthy donors. A multiplex PCR was run with 60 Vbeta primers and 13 Jbeta primers. The method was immunoSEQ multiplex PCR; TCRdb's version includes in-frame clones alone and lacks a portion of them. The sample includes roughly 71,000 clones, 60% to 75% of them seen just once. The specimen sequenced was PBMCs. These TCRs come from a man aged 35-49 years in good health and CMV-seropositive.

This clone appeared a few times. V gene TRBV4-3 combines with J gene TRBJ2-3; D unclear. The germline CDR1 and CDR2 sequences are LGHNA and YSLEER. V dropped 0 bases and J dropped 3 bases, with 7 bases sitting between them. CDR3 length: 14 amino acids. The CDR3 bases are TGCGCCAGCAGCCAAGACCTAAGTACAGATACGCAGTATTTT. Amino acids: CASSQDLSTDTQYF.

V usage is TRBV2 and J usage is TRBJ1-1; 9 bases fit TRBD1. This CDR3 is built from 15 residues. Looked up from germline, CDR1 is SNHLY and CDR2 is FYNNEI. With V trimmed by 7 bases and J by 1 base, 7 bases remained unmatched. CDR3 residues: CASTLGDRANTEAFF. The CDR3, as DNA: TGTGCCAGCACTTTGGGGGACAGGGCGAACACTGAAGCTTTCTTT. Full variable domain (missing parts from reference TRBV2 and TRBJ1-1): EPEVTQTPSHQVTQMGQEVILRCVPISNHLYFYWYRQILGQKVEFLVSFYNNEISEKSEIFDDQFSVERPDGSNFTLKIRSTKLEDSAMYFCASTLGDRANTEAFFGQGTRLTVV.

The rearrangement links TRBV13 to TRBJ2-3; 13 bases are a match to TRBD2. The V gene end was trimmed by 5 bases and the J gene end by 0 bases; junction bases not matched to a gene: 8. This CDR3 contains 18 residues. Germline CDR1 reads PRHDT; CDR2 reads FYEKMQ (reference sequence). In nucleotides, the CDR3 is TGTGCCAGCAGCCCAGGGACTAGCGGGGACACTAGCACAGATACGCAGTATTTT. Its protein is CASSPGTSGDTSTDTQYF.

The rearrangement uses TRBV5-4 and TRBJ1-1, with D perhaps matching TRBD1 (6 bases). V lost 3 bases, J lost 9 bases, and 12 bases lay in between. This CDR3 is 12 amino acids long. The germline CDR1 and CDR2 sequences are SGHNT and YYREEE (reference sequence). CDR3 nucleotide sequence: TGTGCCAGCAGCTCAAACAGGGAGAAAGCTTTCTTT. Translation: CASSSNREKAFF.

The chain combines TRBV30 with TRBJ2-1; the D is unclear. Trimming removed 0 bases at V and 9 bases at J, with 9 bases between. The CDR3 contains 12 residues. Germline loops: CDR1 GTSNPN, CDR2 SVGIG (reference sequence). CDR3 region: CAWSVSPGEQFF. CDR3 in DNA: TGTGCCTGGAGTGTCTCCCCCGGTGAGCAGTTCTTC.

V and J are TRBV4-3 and TRBJ2-1; 15 bases map to TRBD2. This CDR3 spans 16 amino acids. Germline CDR1 and CDR2: LGHNA and YSLEER. Trimming took 4 bases from V and 9 from J; bases not matched to a gene: 7. In DNA, the CDR3 is TGCGCCAGCAGCCCCTCCGGACTAGCGGGGGGGCTTGAGCAGTTCTTC. Translation: CASSPSGLAGGLEQFF.

V usage is TRBV9 and J usage is TRBJ2-3, with D hard to call. Trimming removed 0 bases at V and 8 bases at J, with 13 bases between. The CDR3 runs to 14 residues. The germline gives CDR1 SGDLS, CDR2 YYNGEE. CDR3 nucleotides: TGTGCCAGCAGCGTAGTATCTCAGGATGGTACGCAGTATTTT. Translated, it gives CASSVVSQDGTQYF.

This clone has a handful of counts. V and J are TRBV6-1 and TRBJ2-2; D not certain. The ends were cut back, 2 bases at V and 7 bases at J, with 11 bases in the middle. The CDR3 is 14 residues long. The germline V gene has CDR1 MNHNS and CDR2 SASEGT. The CDR3 spells CASSEIPENGELFF. In nucleotides, the CDR3 is TGTGCCAGCAGTGAAATCCCTGAGAACGGGGAGCTGTTTTTT.

The chain uses TRBV9 and TRBJ2-2; no clear D gene. Germline values: CDR1 SGDLS, CDR2 YYNGEE. Trimming removed 2 bases from V and 9 bases from J, with 8 bases in between. The CDR3 consists of 12 residues. The CDR3 loop is CASSVGTRELFF. Written as DNA, the CDR3 is TGTGCCAGCAGCGTCGGTACCCGGGAGCTGTTTTTT.

This clone has a handful of counts. The V call is TRBV4-3, the J call TRBJ1-4; D call uncertain. V lost 0 bases and J lost 7, with 12 bases in between. Germline-derived CDR1 and CDR2 are LGHNA and YSLEER. The CDR3 loop spans 15 amino acids. The CDR3 DNA is TGCGCCAGCAGCCAAGATGGGAGTAGGAGTGAAAAACTGTTTTTT. It codes for CASSQDGSRSEKLFF.

The chain carries TRBV13 and TRBJ2-7; TRBD1 agrees at 11 bases. Germline V gene sequence: CDR1 PRHDT, CDR2 FYEKMQ (reference sequence). The length of the CDR3 is 14 residues. V dropped 3 bases and J dropped 6; count of bases not matched to a gene: 4. In nucleotides, the CDR3 is TGTGCCAGCAGCTTGGGACAGGGGGTGTCCGAGCAGTACTTC. Protein product: CASSLGQGVSEQYF.

The sample holds a few counts of this clone. V and J are TRBV19 and TRBJ1-2; no clear D gene. V dropped 1 base and J dropped 8 bases, with 14 bases sitting between them. The CDR3 spans 14 residues. Germline CDR1 reads LNHDA; CDR2 reads SQIVND (reference sequence). The CDR3 DNA sequence: TGTGCCAGTAGTATAGGAACTCTTCTCGCCGGCTACACCTTC. This codes for CASSIGTLLAGYTF. The complete variable domain, with remaining parts taken from reference TRBV19 and TRBJ1-2, reads DGGITQSPKYLFRKEGQNVTLSCEQNLNHDAMYWYRQDPGQGLRLIYYSQIVNDFQKGDIAEGYSVSREKKESFPLTVTSAQKNPTAFYLCASSIGTLLAGYTFGSGTRLTVV.

This clone has a single count. The chain has TRBV9 and TRBJ1-1; TRBD1 matches 8 bases. Trimming cost V 1 base and J 6 bases; bases outside gene matches: 5. Germline V gene data show CDR1 as SGDLS and CDR2 as YYNGEE. This CDR3 has 14 residues. This chain's CDR3 is CASSVHDRGAEAFF. CDR3 DNA: TGTGCCAGCAGCGTACACGACAGGGGCGCTGAAGCTTTCTTT.

This clone was found a few times. The J gene is TRBJ1-6, the V gene TRBV30; 7 bases agree with TRBD1. The CDR3 is 15 amino acids. Germline V gene lookup returns CDR1 GTSNPN and CDR2 SVGIG (reference sequence). V was pared by 4 bases and J by 2 bases, with 5 bases of the junction left unmatched. For the CDR3, the DNA is TGTGCCTGGAAGACAGGGAGGACCTATAATTCACCCCTCCACTTT. This translates into CAWKTGRTYNSPLHF.

The J gene is TRBJ2-7, the V gene TRBV11-3; D unclear. The CDR3 consists of 14 residues. Germline loops: CDR1 SGHNT, CDR2 YENEEA. Trimming pared 5 bases from V and 4 bases from J, leaving 15 bases between. In nucleotides, the CDR3 is TGTGCCAGCAGCCCCCCCGGCAGGCCGTACGAGCAGTACTTC. Protein: CASSPPGRPYEQYF.

This CDR3 is CASNRQGTTEAFF. CDR3 nucleotide sequence: TGTGCCAGCAATCGACAGGGAACCACTGAAGCTTTCTTT. The rearrangement joins TRBV2 to TRBJ1-1; TRBD1 aligns across 7 bases. In germline, CDR1 is SNHLY, CDR2 FYNNEI. Losses at the gene ends were 7 bases for V and 4 bases for J; bases not matched to a gene: 6. This CDR3 is built from 13 residues.

There are a few counts of this clone. This chain joins TRBV7-6 and TRBJ2-3; 10 bases align to TRBD2. This CDR3 has 18 residues. J lost 4 bases, V lost 3 bases, and 13 bases had no gene match. Germline V gene data show CDR1 as SGHVS and CDR2 as FNYEAQ. CDR3 sequence (DNA): TGTGCCAGCAGCTTTCGGACCGGGACTAGCGTGATCCCAGATACGCAGTATTTT. As protein: CASSFRTGTSVIPDTQYF.

The gene calls are TRBV5-1 and TRBJ1-6; D gene unclear. The V gene's germline CDR1 is SGHRS and CDR2 YFSETQ. The CDR3 sequence is 13 residues long. Between the trimmed V and J ends, which lost 0 bases and 10 bases, there was a span of 8 bases. The CDR3 sequence is CASSLAGVSPLHF. The CDR3 coding sequence is TGCGCCAGCAGCTTGGCCGGGGTCTCACCCCTCCACTTT.

The chain joins TRBV4-1 to TRBJ2-5; D is uncertain. Germline CDR1 reads MGHRA; CDR2 reads YSYEKL. The CDR3 is made up of 15 amino acids. V was clipped by 4 bases and J by 5 bases, with 17 bases between them. DNA of the CDR3: TGCGCCAGCAGCCTGGCGCCAAAGAGCGCGGAGACCCAGTACTTC. It encodes CASSLAPKSAETQYF.

The CDR3 sequence: CASTYEARAPLHF. The CDR3 DNA is TGTGCCAGTACCTATGAGGCTCGGGCACCCCTCCACTTT. The gene calls are TRBV19 and TRBJ1-6, with D hard to call. The germline V gene has CDR1 LNHDA and CDR2 SQIVND (reference sequence). The V gene lost 7 bases and the J gene lost 11 bases, with 15 bases spanning the gap. This CDR3 spans 13 amino acids.

The gene calls are TRBV27 and TRBJ2-2; tentative D call: TRBD2 (5 bases). The CDR3 runs to 13 residues. V was pared by 5 bases and J by 7 bases, with 11 bases between. In germline, CDR1 is MNHEY, CDR2 SMNVEV (reference sequence). CDR3 DNA sequence: TGTGCCAGCAGTCCGGGCGGGTTCGGGGAGCTGTTTTTT. Translated, it gives CASSPGGFGELFF.

The chain recombines TRBV30 with TRBJ1-1; D is possibly TRBD1 (5 bases). Germline lookup yields CDR1 GTSNPN and CDR2 SVGIG (reference sequence). V was trimmed by 2 bases and J by 7 bases, leaving 14 bases between them. The CDR3 totals 13 residues. The CDR3 DNA is TGTGCCTGGAGTCCAACTCGGGGGGTTGAAGCTTTCTTT. Amino acid sequence: CAWSPTRGVEAFF.

This clone came up a few times. This chain links TRBV5-1 with TRBJ2-2, with 7 bases identical to TRBD1. The CDR3 totals 16 residues. Germline V gene lookup returns CDR1 SGHRS and CDR2 YFSETQ. V dropped 6 bases and J dropped 4; count of bases not matched to a gene: 12. The CDR3 here is CASTPIDRVATGELFF. The CDR3 DNA is TGCGCCAGCACACCCATCGACAGGGTTGCCACCGGGGAGCTGTTTTTT.

This clone showed up just a few times. The rearrangement joins TRBV7-2 to TRBJ2-7; tentative D call: TRBD2 (5 bases). V lost 5 bases to trimming and J lost 1 base, with 12 bases between them. From germline, CDR1 is SGHTA and CDR2 FQGNSA. The CDR3 length is 14 residues. This chain's CDR3 is CASSPGLKSYEQYF. The DNA of the CDR3 is TGTGCCAGCAGCCCGGGGTTGAAGTCCTACGAGCAGTACTTC.

The chain carries TRBV18 and TRBJ2-2, with TRBD1 identical over 9 bases. Germline V gene data show CDR1 as KGHSH and CDR2 as LQKENI. CDR3 size: 18 residues. The junction had 15 bases not matched to a gene; V was cut back by 4 bases and J by 6 bases. Written as DNA, the CDR3 is TGTGCCAGCTCACTACACCAACCCGGGACAGGGCGTTCCGGGGAGCTGTTTTTT. Its translation: CASSLHQPGTGRSGELFF.